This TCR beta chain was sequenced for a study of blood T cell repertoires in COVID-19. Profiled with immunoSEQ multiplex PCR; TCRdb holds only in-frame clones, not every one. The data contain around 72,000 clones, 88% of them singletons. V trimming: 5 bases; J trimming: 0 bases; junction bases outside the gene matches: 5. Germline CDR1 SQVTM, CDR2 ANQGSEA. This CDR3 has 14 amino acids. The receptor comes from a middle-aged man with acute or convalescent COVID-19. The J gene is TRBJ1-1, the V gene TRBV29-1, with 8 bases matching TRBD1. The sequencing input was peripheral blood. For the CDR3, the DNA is TGCAGCGTTACCCAGACAGGGGTGAACACTGAAGCTTTCTTT. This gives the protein CSVTQTGVNTEAFF. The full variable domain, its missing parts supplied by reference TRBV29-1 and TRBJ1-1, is SAVISQKPSRDICQRGTSLTIQCQVDSQVTMMFWYRQQPGQSLTLIATANQGSEATYESGFVIDKFPISRPNLTFSTLTVSNMSPEDSSIYLCSVTQTGVNTEAFFGQGTRLTVV.